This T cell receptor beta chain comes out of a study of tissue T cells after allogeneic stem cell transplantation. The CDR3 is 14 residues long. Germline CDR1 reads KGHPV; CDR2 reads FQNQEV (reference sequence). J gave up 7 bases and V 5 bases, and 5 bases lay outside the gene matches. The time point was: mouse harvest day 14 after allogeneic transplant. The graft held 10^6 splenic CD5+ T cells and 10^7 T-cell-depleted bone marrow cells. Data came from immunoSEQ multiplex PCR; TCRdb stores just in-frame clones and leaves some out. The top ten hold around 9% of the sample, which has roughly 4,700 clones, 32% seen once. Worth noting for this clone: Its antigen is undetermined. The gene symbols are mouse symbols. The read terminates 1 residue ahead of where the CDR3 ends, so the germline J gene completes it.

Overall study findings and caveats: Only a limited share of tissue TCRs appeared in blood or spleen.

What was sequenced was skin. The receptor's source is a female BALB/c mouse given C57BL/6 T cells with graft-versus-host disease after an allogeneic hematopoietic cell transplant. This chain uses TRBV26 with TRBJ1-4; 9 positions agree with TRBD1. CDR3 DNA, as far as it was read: TGTGCCAGCAGTTCCGGGACAGGGTCCGAAAGATTATTT. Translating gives CASSSGTGSERLF. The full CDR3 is CASSSGTGSERLFF. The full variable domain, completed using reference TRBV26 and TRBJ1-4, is NSKVIQTPRYLVKGQGQKAKMRCIPEKGHPVVFWYQQNKNNEFKFLINFQNQEVLQQIDMTEKRFSAECPSNSPCSLEIQSSEAGDSALYLCASSSGTGSERLFFGHGTKLSVL.